This T cell receptor (beta chain) was documented in a study of spatial heterogeneity in lung cancer. This clonotype was recorded at least ten times. Per the germline V gene, CDR1 is SQVTM and CDR2 is ANQGSEA. Trimming cost V 4 bases and J 7 bases; bases outside gene matches: 6. The CDR3 consists of 14 residues. Time point: sample taken at primary tumor resection. Every individual TCR cDNA molecule carried its own unique molecular identifier, which allowed correction of PCR and sequencing errors. MiXCR, applied by TCRdb to the 5' RACE reads, yields one record per CDR3 protein. The sample lists several thousand distinct CDR3 sequences, roughly a sixth occurring once.

The TCR sequence derives from a male donor with early-stage non-small cell lung cancer. The V and J genes are TRBV29-1 and TRBJ2-1; 11 bases are shared with TRBD2. The sample here was normal lung tissue next to the tumor, taken at surgery. This CDR3 is CSVVRTSGWNEQFF. The CDR3, as DNA: TGCAGCGTTGTGAGGACTAGCGGGTGGAATGAGCAGTTCTTC.